This entry lists 4 T cell receptor beta chains sequenced from one sample in a study of blood T cell repertoires in COVID-19 (TCRdb year 2020). Library prep was done by the immunoSEQ multiplex PCR assay. The clones in this table, taken by TCRdb from immuneACCESS, are in-frame only. Not every clone is retained; where verified, under half of the shortfall comes from an unresolved V gene, and the cause of the rest is unknown. Present in this sample are some 200,000 clones, about nine tenths of which were seen just once. The top ten constitute roughly 5.7% of the sample. Sequencing was carried out using peripheral blood. The receptor source for this set is a man older than 75 with acute or convalescent COVID-19.

The chain carries TRBV5-1 and TRBJ2-5; TRBD2 agrees at 7 bases. CDR1 SGHRS and CDR2 YFSETQ come from the germline V gene. This CDR3 spans 14 amino acids. V lost 3 bases, J lost 4 bases, and 6 bases stayed unmatched. Written as DNA, the CDR3 is TGCGCCAGCAGCTGGAGGAGCGGGATAGAGACCCAGTACTTC. This gives the protein CASSWRSGIETQYF. The full variable domain, in which reference TRBV5-1 and TRBJ2-5 provide the parts outside the CDR3, is KAGVTQTPRYLIKTRGQQVTLSCSPISGHRSVSWYQQTPGQGLQFLFEYFSETQRNKGNFPGRFSGRQFSNSRSEMNVSTLELGDSALYLCASSWRSGIETQYFGPGTRLLVL.

The chain links TRBV6-6 to TRBJ1-3; D remains ambiguous. This CDR3 is built from 14 residues. Germline assignment: CDR1 MNHNY and CDR2 SVGAGI (reference sequence). V was clipped by 6 bases and J by 3 bases, with 12 bases between them. DNA of the CDR3: TGTGCCAGCAGCCCCCCCGGGAGTGGAAACACCATATATTTT. It encodes CASSPPGSGNTIYF.

The chain couples TRBV10-3 to TRBJ1-5, with a tentative D call TRBD1 (6 bases). The CDR3 loop spans 13 amino acids. The V gene's germline CDR1 is ENHRY and CDR2 SYGVKD. Trimming removed 3 bases at V and 7 bases at J, with 10 bases between. This CDR3 is CAISDRGQQPQHF. The CDR3 DNA reads TGTGCCATCAGTGACAGGGGACAACAGCCCCAGCATTTT.

This sequence joins TRBV7-9 and TRBJ1-1; unclear D gene. CDR1 and CDR2 (germline): SEHNR, FQNEAQ (reference sequence). The V end was cut by 1 base, the J end by 4 bases, with 10 bases between. This CDR3 is 14 amino acids long. Here the CDR3 DNA reads TGTGCCAGCAGCTTAGTTCCAACGAGCACTGAAGCTTTCTTT. It is translated as CASSLVPTSTEAFF.